These 15 T cell receptor beta chains originate from one sample sequenced in a study of blood T cell repertoires in COVID-19. The assay was immunoSEQ multiplex PCR, and TCRdb's table has in-frame clones only and misses some. This sample has approximately 70,000 clones, with 75% to 90% found just once. What was sequenced was peripheral blood. These receptors were taken from a woman older than 75 with active COVID-19.

The chain has TRBV5-5 and TRBJ2-1, with a weak D call TRBD2 (6 bases). V was cut by 5 bases and J by 4 bases, with 19 bases left in between. The CDR3 has 16 amino acids. Germline CDR1 and CDR2: SGHKS and YYEKEE (reference sequence). DNA for the CDR3: TGTGCCAGCAGGGGGGTTGGGACTGGAAGATACAATGAGCAGTTCTTC. Its protein is CASRGVGTGRYNEQFF.

The rearrangement joins TRBV5-1 to TRBJ2-7; TRBD2 matches at 11 bases. There are 16 residues in the CDR3. Trimming removed 0 bases from V and 7 bases from J; junction bases left unmatched: 9. CDR1 and CDR2 from the germline V gene are SGHRS and YFSETQ. For the CDR3, the DNA is TGCGCCAGCAGCTTGGTGGGACTAGCGGCCCCGGGGGAGCAGTACTTC. It translates to CASSLVGLAAPGEQYF. Full variable domain (rest looked up from reference TRBV5-1 and TRBJ2-7): KAGVTQTPRYLIKTRGQQVTLSCSPISGHRSVSWYQQTPGQGLQFLFEYFSETQRNKGNFPGRFSGRQFSNSRSEMNVSTLELGDSALYLCASSLVGLAAPGEQYFGPGTRLTVT.

The chain employs TRBV18 and TRBJ2-1; the D gene is possibly TRBD1 (6 bases). Trimming left V 3 bases short and J 4 bases short, with 10 bases between. The CDR3 sequence is 14 residues long. Germline V lookup: CDR1 KGHSH, CDR2 LQKENI. In nucleotides, the CDR3 is TGTGCCAGCTCACCCCAAGGACAGTACAATGAGCAGTTCTTC. Its protein product is CASSPQGQYNEQFF.

There are a few counts of this clone. The chain combines TRBV5-6 with TRBJ2-7; possibly TRBD1 for D (6 bases). From germline, CDR1 is SGHDT and CDR2 YYEEEE. The CDR3 spans 13 residues. Trimming stripped 4 bases from V and 3 bases from J, with 11 bases between. The CDR3: CASSDRRNYEQYF. The CDR3 DNA reads as TGTGCCAGCAGCGACAGGCGAAACTACGAGCAGTACTTC.

J is TRBJ2-1 and V is TRBV19, with 10 bases that match TRBD1. Germline V lookup: CDR1 LNHDA, CDR2 SQIVND (reference sequence). J was trimmed by 2 bases and V by 3 bases; bases with no gene match: 1. The CDR3 sequence is 15 residues long. The CDR3 DNA reads as TGTGCCAGTAGTATCGGACAGGGGGCCTACAATGAGCAGTTCTTC. Translating it yields CASSIGQGAYNEQFF.

The table lists this clone with a count of one. The chain has TRBV4-1 and TRBJ2-7, with 8 bases fitting TRBD1. From germline, CDR1 is MGHRA and CDR2 YSYEKL. V lost 2 bases to trimming and J lost 0 bases; unmatched junction nucleotides: 9. There are 17 residues in the CDR3. The CDR3 loop is CASSQTWGTGTSYEQYF. The CDR3 region has the DNA TGCGCCAGCAGCCAAACATGGGGGACAGGAACCTCCTACGAGCAGTACTTC.

The rearrangement links TRBV10-3 to TRBJ1-3; D uncertain. V was pared by 5 bases and J by 8 bases, with 10 bases between. CDR1 is ENHRY, CDR2 SYGVKD, per germline. This CDR3 contains 12 residues. The DNA of the CDR3 is TGTGCCATCAGTCCCGAGGTAGACACCATATATTTT. Encoded protein: CAISPEVDTIYF.

V gene TRBV28 combines with J gene TRBJ1-2, with D possibly matching TRBD1 (5 bases). The CDR3 has 17 amino acids. V lost 2 bases to trimming and J lost 2 bases, with 18 bases between them. From germline, CDR1 is MDHEN and CDR2 SYDVKM. CDR3 sequence reads: CASSLGTGGWTNYGYTF. CDR3 DNA sequence: TGTGCCAGCAGTTTAGGCACAGGCGGCTGGACGAACTATGGCTACACCTTC.

Here the CDR3 DNA reads TGTGCCAGCAGTGAAACAGCGGGGCTCACAGATACGCAGTATTTT. Protein sequence: CASSETAGLTDTQYF. This chain links TRBV2 with TRBJ2-3; 7 nucleotides line up with TRBD2. The CDR3 is 15 amino acids. J lost 2 bases, V lost 2 bases, and 4 bases had no gene match. The germline V gene encodes CDR1 SNHLY and CDR2 FYNNEI. The full variable domain, in which reference TRBV2 and TRBJ2-3 provide the parts outside the CDR3, is EPEVTQTPSHQVTQMGQEVILRCVPISNHLYFYWYRQILGQKVEFLVSFYNNEISEKSEIFDDQFSVERPDGSNFTLKIRSTKLEDSAMYFCASSETAGLTDTQYFGPGTRLTVL.

The chain joins TRBV30 to TRBJ2-7; D is perhaps TRBD2 (6 bases). The CDR3 contains 14 residues. V was cut by 3 bases and J by 6 bases, with 18 bases left in between. Germline CDR1 reads GTSNPN; CDR2 reads SVGIG (reference sequence). The CDR3 loop is CAWSFSGYPSEQYF. The CDR3 DNA is TGTGCCTGGAGCTTCAGCGGGTACCCCTCCGAGCAGTACTTC.

V usage is TRBV19 and J usage is TRBJ2-5, with TRBD1 matching 7 bases. The CDR3 is made up of 13 amino acids. Germline lookup yields CDR1 LNHDA and CDR2 SQIVND (reference sequence). The V gene end was trimmed by 6 bases and the J gene end by 5 bases; junction bases not matched to a gene: 6. The CDR3 DNA sequence: TGTGCCAGTAGAAGACAGGGTGTGGAGACCCAGTACTTC. Protein sequence: CASRRQGVETQYF. Based on the CDR3 plus reference TRBV19 and TRBJ2-5, the full variable domain is DGGITQSPKYLFRKEGQNVTLSCEQNLNHDAMYWYRQDPGQGLRLIYYSQIVNDFQKGDIAEGYSVSREKKESFPLTVTSAQKNPTAFYLCASRRQGVETQYFGPGTRLLVL.

The chain employs TRBV21-1 and TRBJ2-7; the table names TRBD2, a call not compared with the DNA. TRBV21-1 is listed as a pseudogene. This CDR3 spans 17 amino acids. The CDR3 region has the DNA TGTGCCAGCAGCAAACCGGCCGCAACCCTAGACTCCTACGAGCAGTACTTC. This codes for CASSKPAATLDSYEQYF.

This chain joins TRBV5-5 and TRBJ2-3; a possible D gene is TRBD1 (6 bases). Trimming shortened V by 0 bases and J by 4 bases, and 12 bases separated the two germline ends. The CDR3 covers 15 residues. Germline-derived CDR1 and CDR2 are SGHKS and YYEKEE (reference sequence). This chain's CDR3 is CASSLETGIPDTQYF. Written as DNA, the CDR3 is TGTGCCAGCAGCTTGGAAACAGGGATCCCAGATACGCAGTATTTT.

J is TRBJ1-1 and V is TRBV7-8; unclear D gene. The CDR3 extends over 12 amino acids. Trimming cost V 5 bases and J 5 bases, with 9 bases left between them. Germline V lookup: CDR1 SGHVS, CDR2 FQNEAQ. CDR3 bases: TGTGCCAGCAGCGATCTGAGGACTGAAGCTTTCTTT. Encoded protein: CASSDLRTEAFF.

As DNA, the CDR3 is TGTGCCAGCAGCCAATCAGCACTAGCGGCCAACAATGAGCAGTTCTTC. Protein: CASSQSALAANNEQFF. This chain joins TRBV4-2 and TRBJ2-1; 8 bases are shared with TRBD2. The length of the CDR3 is 16 residues. After removal of 2 bases from V and 5 bases from J, the junction contained 8 bases not matched to a gene. The germline V gene encodes CDR1 LGHNA and CDR2 YNFKEQ.